This is a list of T cell receptor beta chains from one sample in a study of blood T cell repertoires in COVID-19. The repertoire was sequenced with immunoSEQ multiplex PCR; TCRdb's copy has only in-frame clones and lacks some. The sample yields about 200,000 clones, around four fifths seen once. The material sequenced was peripheral blood. Receptors originate from a woman older than 75 with active or convalescent COVID-19. CDR3s include the opening cysteine and the closing phenylalanine or tryptophan. A D gene is named only where the DNA matches it firmly. Part of the rows lack a size; the others show once, few, many or a class for expanded clones.

v_call: TRBV5-4; clone_size: -; d_call: TRBD2; j_call: TRBJ2-1; cdr3_length: 17; cdr3_nt: TGTGCCAGCAGCTTGTATTTCGGGGGGTCATCCTACAATGAGCAGTTCTTC; cdr3_aa: CASSLYFGGSSYNEQFF
v_call: TRBV7-9; clone_size: -; d_call: -; j_call: TRBJ1-4; cdr3_length: 15; cdr3_nt: TGTGCCAGCAGCTTAAGGGCGGTGGACATTGAAAAACTGTTTTTT; cdr3_aa: CASSLRAVDIEKLFF
v_call: TRBV7-6; clone_size: -; d_call: -; j_call: TRBJ1-1; cdr3_length: 14; cdr3_nt: TGTGCCAGCAGCCTACAGGGCATGAACACTGAAGCTTTCTTT; cdr3_aa: CASSLQGMNTEAFF
v_call: TRBV10-3; clone_size: -; d_call: -; j_call: TRBJ2-1; cdr3_length: 13; cdr3_nt: TGTGCCATCAGTACCCGAGTGGAGGATGAGCAGTTCTTC; cdr3_aa: CAISTRVEDEQFF
v_call: TRBV5-4; clone_size: -; d_call: TRBD1; j_call: TRBJ1-6; cdr3_length: 15; cdr3_nt: TGTGCCAGCAGCCGGACAGGGCTTGATAATTCACCCCTCCACTTT; cdr3_aa: CASSRTGLDNSPLHF
v_call: TRBV19; clone_size: -; d_call: TRBD2; j_call: TRBJ2-1; cdr3_length: 14; cdr3_nt: TGTGCCAGTAGTTGGGGACTAGCGGAATATGAGCAGTTCTTC; cdr3_aa: CASSWGLAEYEQFF
v_call: TRBV7-9; clone_size: once; d_call: TRBD1; j_call: TRBJ1-1; cdr3_length: 14; cdr3_nt: TGTGCCAGCAGCCCGGGACAGAAGAACACTGAAGCTTTCTTT; cdr3_aa: CASSPGQKNTEAFF
v_call: TRBV20-1; clone_size: -; d_call: -; j_call: TRBJ2-3; cdr3_length: 11; cdr3_nt: TGCAGTGCTACTCGTACAGATACGCAGTATTTT; cdr3_aa: CSATRTDTQYF
v_call: TRBV5-4; clone_size: -; d_call: -; j_call: TRBJ2-1; cdr3_length: 16; cdr3_nt: TGTGCCAGCAGCTTGGCTGGCGGGTTGGCGTACAATGAGCAGTTCTTC; cdr3_aa: CASSLAGGLAYNEQFF
v_call: TRBV7-2; clone_size: -; d_call: TRBD1; j_call: TRBJ1-1; cdr3_length: 14; cdr3_nt: TGTGCCAGCAGCCCAAGAGGGACAGCCACTGAAGCTTTCTTT; cdr3_aa: CASSPRGTATEAFF